This entry lists 32 T cell receptor beta chains sequenced from one sample in a study of OX40 agonist ivuxolimab in advanced cancers. Sequenced by immunoSEQ multiplex PCR; TCRdb stores in-frame clones only, minus some. Of 70,000 or so clones listed, more than 75% are singletons. This specimen consisted of CD4+ or CD8+ T cells sorted from blood, obtained in a trial of the OX40 agonist ivuxolimab. The origin of the receptors is an adult with an advanced solid tumor such as melanoma, head and neck, liver or kidney cancer.

V usage is TRBV6-5 and J usage is TRBJ1-5; D is unresolved. Per germline, CDR1 MNHEY and CDR2 SVGAGI. This CDR3 spans 13 amino acids. Trimming left V 6 bases short and J 0 bases short, with 6 bases between. For the CDR3, the DNA is TGTGCCAGCAGAACTTATAGCAATCAGCCCCAGCATTTT. It translates to CASRTYSNQPQHF.

The rearrangement uses TRBV7-2 and TRBJ1-1, with D perhaps TRBD1 (5 bases). V lost 5 bases, J lost 0 bases, and 13 bases lay in between. The CDR3 loop spans 15 amino acids. The germline CDR1 and CDR2 sequences are SGHTA and FQGNSA. The CDR3 region has the DNA TGTGCCAGCAGCCCGACGGGGACGGTGAACACTGAAGCTTTCTTT. Amino acids: CASSPTGTVNTEAFF.

The chain's CDR3 is CASREDRGIQPQHF. DNA for the CDR3: TGTGCCAGCAGGGAGGACAGGGGGATTCAGCCCCAGCATTTT. This chain joins TRBV2 and TRBJ1-5, with 10 bases aligning to TRBD1. Losses at the gene ends were 6 bases for V and 6 bases for J; bases not matched to a gene: 5. This CDR3 comprises 14 residues. The germline V gene encodes CDR1 SNHLY and CDR2 FYNNEI.

The chain combines TRBV4-3 with TRBJ2-5, with TRBD2 as a possible D gene (6 bases). Per germline, CDR1 LGHNA and CDR2 YSLEER. Trimming pared 0 bases from V and 1 base from J, leaving 12 bases between. The CDR3 has 16 residues. The CDR3 DNA sequence: TGCGCCAGCAGCCAAGAGCCAGCGGGCCTCCAAGAGACCCAGTACTTC. Its translation is CASSQEPAGLQETQYF.

V gene TRBV2 combines with J gene TRBJ1-1, with 7 bases identical to TRBD1. CDR1 and CDR2 from the germline V gene are SNHLY and FYNNEI. The V segment lost 4 bases and the J segment 1 base; nucleotides outside the gene matches: 6. This CDR3 region has 15 residues. CDR3 DNA sequence: TGTGCCAGCAGTGTATACGGGACAGCGAACACTGAAGCTTTCTTT. It yields the protein CASSVYGTANTEAFF.

This chain joins TRBV28 and TRBJ2-4; 13 bases fit TRBD2. Germline V gene sequence: CDR1 MDHEN, CDR2 SYDVKM. The length of the CDR3 is 15 residues. V trimming: 9 bases; J trimming: 3 bases; junction bases outside the gene matches: 5. The CDR3: CASTSGGASKNIQYF. DNA of the CDR3: TGTGCCAGTACTAGCGGGGGGGCAAGCAAAAACATTCAGTACTTC.

This clone was detected a few times. This CDR3 is CASSFGLSSYEQYF. CDR3 nucleotides: TGTGCCAGCAGCTTTGGACTTAGCTCCTACGAGCAGTACTTC. This chain uses TRBV11-3 with TRBJ2-7; a weak D match, TRBD2 (5 bases). V lost 3 bases to trimming and J lost 0 bases, with 9 bases between them. Germline CDR1 SGHNT, CDR2 YENEEA. The CDR3 covers 14 residues.

This clone was found a few times. V gene TRBV29-1 combines with J gene TRBJ1-2; D call uncertain. The CDR3 extends over 11 amino acids. The germline gives CDR1 SQVTM, CDR2 ANQGSEA. Trimming took off 7 bases at V and 6 bases at J, with 12 bases between the two ends. This CDR3 reads CSGAPEDGYTF. The CDR3 DNA reads as TGCAGCGGTGCCCCTGAAGATGGCTACACCTTC.

V and J are TRBV5-4 and TRBJ2-7; D gene unclear. The V gene lost 0 bases and the J gene lost 2 bases, with 6 bases spanning the gap. Germline CDR1 reads SGHNT; CDR2 reads YYREEE (reference sequence). CDR3 length equals 13 residues. CDR3 DNA: TGTGCCAGCAGCTTGGAGGTCACCTACGAGCAGTACTTC. Translation: CASSLEVTYEQYF.

The chain has TRBV30 and TRBJ1-2; D might be TRBD1 (5 bases). This CDR3 region has 16 residues. Trimming pared 2 bases from V and 0 bases from J, leaving 16 bases between. Germline V gene data show CDR1 as GTSNPN and CDR2 as SVGIG (reference sequence). The CDR3 bases are TGTGCCTGGAGTCGCATCGGGACCCTGACTAACTATGGCTACACCTTC. Protein: CAWSRIGTLTNYGYTF.

This chain's CDR3 is CSAGAAGETQYF. The CDR3 region has the DNA TGCAGCGCAGGGGCGGCCGGAGAGACCCAGTACTTC. V is TRBV29-1 and J is TRBJ2-5; maybe TRBD1 (6 bases). Germline V CDR1 and CDR2: SQVTM, ANQGSEA. V dropped 7 bases and J dropped 4 bases, with 13 bases sitting between them. The CDR3 sequence is 12 residues long.

The chain joins TRBV10-3 to TRBJ1-6; D is unresolved. This CDR3 is built from 15 residues. Deletions cut 0 bases from V and 7 bases from J, with 10 bases between. Looked up from germline, CDR1 is ENHRY and CDR2 is SYGVKD. For the CDR3, the DNA is TGTGCCATCAGTGAGTCTAGCATCGGGAATTCACCCCTCCACTTT. It translates to CAISESSIGNSPLHF.

The chain is built from TRBV28 and TRBJ1-4; no definite D call. Germline lookup yields CDR1 MDHEN and CDR2 SYDVKM. The germline V and J ends were trimmed by 0 bases and 4 bases, with 3 bases remaining between them. CDR3 size: 13 residues. Written as DNA, the CDR3 is TGTGCCAGCAGTTTATGGGTTAATGAAAAACTGTTTTTT. Protein sequence: CASSLWVNEKLFF.

This clone is a singleton in its sample. CDR3 nucleotide sequence: TGCGCCAGCAGCCCTCGGGGGGGGCTGTACGAGCAGTACTTC. Translating it yields CASSPRGGLYEQYF. The genes are TRBV4-1 and TRBJ2-7; TRBD2 aligns across 8 bases. This CDR3 contains 14 residues. The V and J ends lost 4 bases and 4 bases, in that order; junction bases with no gene match: 6. CDR1 MGHRA and CDR2 YSYEKL come from the germline V gene.

V is TRBV9 and J is TRBJ1-5, with D possibly matching TRBD1 (6 bases). The CDR3 is 13 residues long. The ends were cut back, 4 bases at V and 4 bases at J, with 9 bases in the middle. Germline V gives CDR1 SGDLS, CDR2 YYNGEE. CDR3 nucleotides: TGTGCCAGCAGCAGGCAGGGGAATCAGCCCCAGCATTTT. Its protein is CASSRQGNQPQHF.

This rearrangement joins TRBV7-2 to TRBJ1-2, with 8 nucleotides matching TRBD1. With 5 bases clipped from V and 4 bases from J, the junction kept 6 bases outside the gene matches. Germline V lookup: CDR1 SGHTA, CDR2 FQGNSA. This CDR3 contains 14 residues. CDR3 protein: CASSPTGGSYGYTF. The CDR3 nucleotides are TGTGCCAGCAGCCCTACAGGGGGGAGCTATGGCTACACCTTC.

This chain joins TRBV18 and TRBJ2-3; D uncertain. CDR3 length equals 14 residues. The germline V and J ends were trimmed by 2 bases and 0 bases, with 6 bases remaining between them. Germline CDR1 reads KGHSH; CDR2 reads LQKENI. The CDR3, as DNA: TGTGCCAGCTCACCAGGGATTAGCACAGATACGCAGTATTTT. Translating gives CASSPGISTDTQYF.

This chain joins TRBV19 and TRBJ2-2; no firm D call. Trimming removed 5 bases from V and 5 bases from J, with 12 bases in between. CDR1 is LNHDA and CDR2 is SQIVND in the germline V gene (reference sequence). The CDR3 length is 14 residues. As DNA, the CDR3 is TGTGCCAGTAGTGGGGTAGCACGAACCGGGGAGCTGTTTTTT. This codes for CASSGVARTGELFF.

The chain carries TRBV4-2 and TRBJ2-2, with D hard to call. Trimming removed 1 base from V and 5 bases from J, with 11 bases in between. Germline V gives CDR1 LGHNA, CDR2 YNFKEQ. The CDR3 runs to 15 residues. The chain's CDR3 is CASSQGGPRTGELFF. The CDR3, as DNA: TGTGCCAGCAGCCAAGGGGGTCCTCGGACCGGGGAGCTGTTTTTT.

The chain is built from TRBV6-1 and TRBJ1-2; D gene uncertain. Per the germline V gene, CDR1 is MNHNS and CDR2 is SASEGT. This CDR3 has 11 residues. The V and J ends lost 6 bases and 7 bases respectively, with 9 bases between them. The CDR3 spells CASSMDLGYTF. Written as DNA, the CDR3 is TGTGCCAGCAGCATGGACCTTGGCTACACCTTC.

About this clone: An end of the junction differs from the germline gene, which may be a read error. The chain employs TRBV10-3 and TRBJ1-2; D remains ambiguous. Germline V gene lookup returns CDR1 ENHRY and CDR2 SYGVKD. The CDR3 has 16 residues. CDR3 nucleotides: TGTGCCACCAGTCGGGCAGGAACTACTGCTAACTATGGCTACACCTTC. This gives the protein CATSRAGTTANYGYTF.

This chain connects TRBV5-5 to TRBJ1-2, with no clear D. CDR3 length: 15 residues. Trimming removed 4 bases from V and 8 bases from J, with 21 bases in between. From germline, CDR1 is SGHKS and CDR2 YYEKEE (reference sequence). CDR3 loop: CASSTSWTLTMGYTF. CDR3 nucleotide sequence: TGTGCCAGCAGCACCAGCTGGACGCTAACTATGGGCTACACCTTC.

The chain employs TRBV27 and TRBJ1-1; 8 bases align to TRBD1. Trimming at V came to 6 bases and at J to 7 bases, leaving 7 bases not matched to a gene. This CDR3 is 13 amino acids long. CDR1 and CDR2 (germline): MNHEY, SMNVEV (reference sequence). The CDR3 reads CASRRSGGGEAFF. The CDR3, as DNA: TGTGCCAGCAGAAGATCAGGGGGCGGTGAAGCTTTCTTT.

The V and J genes are TRBV5-1 and TRBJ2-7, with 7 bases lining up with TRBD1. With 4 bases clipped from V and 3 bases from J, the junction kept 7 bases outside the gene matches. Germline assignment: CDR1 SGHRS and CDR2 YFSETQ. The CDR3 loop spans 14 amino acids. CDR3 region: CASSPPGQSYEQYF. CDR3 DNA sequence: TGCGCCAGCAGCCCCCCGGGACAGAGCTACGAGCAGTACTTC.

V and J are TRBV27 and TRBJ2-1; 10 bases line up with TRBD2. V lost 9 bases to trimming and J lost 6 bases; unmatched junction nucleotides: 8. Germline-derived CDR1 and CDR2 are MNHEY and SMNVEV (reference sequence). The CDR3 runs 14 residues. CDR3 coding DNA: TGTGCCAGTAAGGCACTAGCGGGACTCAATGAGCAGTTCTTC. Translated: CASKALAGLNEQFF.

The chain carries TRBV7-9 and TRBJ2-5; a weak D match, TRBD2 (8 bases). Germline assignment: CDR1 SEHNR and CDR2 FQNEAQ (reference sequence). The CDR3 length is 14 residues. V was shortened by 10 bases and J by 5 bases, with 20 bases between the two germline ends. CDR3 nucleotide sequence: TGTGCCACCACGGGAGGGGGCCGCTATGAGACCCAGTACTTC. Translated, it gives CATTGGGRYETQYF.

This clone has ten or more counts. V gene TRBV2 combines with J gene TRBJ1-1; 9 positions agree with TRBD1. This CDR3 has 14 residues. The V gene end was trimmed by 5 bases and the J gene end by 5 bases; junction bases not matched to a gene: 6. Looked up from germline, CDR1 is SNHLY and CDR2 is FYNNEI. CDR3 sequence reads: CASSQQGATTEAFF. In DNA, the CDR3 is TGTGCCAGCAGTCAACAGGGGGCGACGACTGAAGCTTTCTTT.

The V gene is TRBV5-5, the J gene TRBJ2-2, with TRBD2 identical over 7 bases. Germline V gives CDR1 SGHKS, CDR2 YYEKEE (reference sequence). With 0 bases clipped from V and 5 bases from J, the junction kept 4 bases outside the gene matches. The CDR3 loop spans 15 amino acids. CDR3 residues: CASSLVRAGTGELFF. The CDR3 nucleotides read TGTGCCAGCAGCTTGGTTCGAGCGGGAACCGGGGAGCTGTTTTTT. The variable domain in full, with the rest retrieved from reference TRBV5-5 and TRBJ2-2, is DAGVTQSPTHLIKTRGQQVTLRCSPISGHKSVSWYQQVLGQGPQFIFQYYEKEERGRGNFPDRFSARQFPNYSSELNVNALLLGDSALYLCASSLVRAGTGELFFGEGSRLTVL.

In its sample, this clone was seen a few times. The rearrangement links TRBV9 to TRBJ2-7; weak D call: TRBD2 (6 bases). The CDR3 has 14 amino acids. Trimming removed 0 bases from V and 3 bases from J, with 10 bases in between. Looked up from germline, CDR1 is SGDLS and CDR2 is YYNGEE. The CDR3 loop is CASSVAGGFYEQYF. The CDR3 nucleotides are TGTGCCAGCAGCGTAGCTGGGGGGTTCTACGAGCAGTACTTC.

V gene TRBV10-3 combines with J gene TRBJ1-5; no firm D call. V was trimmed by 0 bases and J by 5 bases, leaving 8 bases between them. The CDR3 extends over 14 amino acids. The V gene's germline CDR1 is ENHRY and CDR2 SYGVKD. CDR3 sequence (DNA): TGTGCCATCAGTGAGTCGAAAGGGCATCAGCCCCAGCATTTT. Its protein is CAISESKGHQPQHF.

The gene calls are TRBV27 and TRBJ2-7, with TRBD1 matching 8 bases. CDR1 and CDR2 (germline): MNHEY, SMNVEV (reference sequence). This CDR3 is built from 13 residues. Trimming removed 6 bases from V and 6 bases from J; junction bases left unmatched: 7. The CDR3 is CASRTTGGGEQYF. The CDR3 DNA sequence: TGTGCCAGCAGAACAACAGGGGGAGGCGAGCAGTACTTC.

The chain combines TRBV7-3 with TRBJ1-5, with D hard to call. Trimming removed 5 bases at V and 7 bases at J, with 12 bases between. This CDR3 spans 13 amino acids. Germline CDR1 and CDR2: SGHTA and FQGTGA. The CDR3, as DNA: TGTGCCAGCAGCCGGGCGGATGGACAGCCCCAGCATTTT. Amino acid sequence: CASSRADGQPQHF.